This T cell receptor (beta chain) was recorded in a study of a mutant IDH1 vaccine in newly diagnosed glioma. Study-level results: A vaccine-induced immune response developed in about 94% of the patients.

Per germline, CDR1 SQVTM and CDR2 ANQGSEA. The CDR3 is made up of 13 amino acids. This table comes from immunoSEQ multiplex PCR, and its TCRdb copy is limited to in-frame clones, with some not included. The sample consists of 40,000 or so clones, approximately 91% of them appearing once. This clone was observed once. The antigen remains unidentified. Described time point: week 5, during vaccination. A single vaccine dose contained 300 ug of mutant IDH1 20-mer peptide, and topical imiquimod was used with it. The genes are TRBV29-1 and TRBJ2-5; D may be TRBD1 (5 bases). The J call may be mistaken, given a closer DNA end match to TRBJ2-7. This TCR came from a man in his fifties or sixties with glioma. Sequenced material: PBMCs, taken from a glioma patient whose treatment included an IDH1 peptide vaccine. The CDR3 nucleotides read TGCAGCGTTTTGGTGGACAAAGCCTACGAGCAGTACTTC. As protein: CSVLVDKAYEQYF.